Below, 17 T cell receptor beta chains from the same sample are listed, as sequenced in a study of T cell responses to AZD1222 COVID-19 vaccine. Method: immunoSEQ multiplex PCR; TCRdb's copy keeps in-frame clones and lacks some. The table includes about 100,000 clones, 87% detected once. The sequencing here drew on peripheral blood, taken on day 0 of MenACWY control vaccination. All receptors derive from an adult in good health.

Turning to this clone: Within the sample, other DNA sequences also encode this same CDR3. The chain has TRBV5-1 and TRBJ1-1; no reliable D call. The CDR3 sequence is 13 residues long. Looked up from germline, CDR1 is SGHRS and CDR2 is YFSETQ. The V and J ends lost 0 bases and 0 bases respectively, with 3 bases between them. CDR3 DNA sequence: TGCGCCAGCAGCTTGGGTCTGAACACTGAAGCTTTCTTT. Protein: CASSLGLNTEAFF.

This chain joins TRBV19 and TRBJ1-2; D gene unclear. This CDR3 contains 14 residues. V was cut by 3 bases and J by 9 bases, with 17 bases left in between. Germline V CDR1 and CDR2: LNHDA, SQIVND (reference sequence). CDR3 in DNA: TGTGCCAGTAGTATCTGGGGTTTTGGAGTTAGCTACACCTTC. Its translation: CASSIWGFGVSYTF.

The V call is TRBV30, the J call TRBJ2-5; TRBD2 matches at 8 bases. Losses at the gene ends were 5 bases for V and 7 bases for J; bases not matched to a gene: 15. Germline V gene lookup returns CDR1 GTSNPN and CDR2 SVGIG (reference sequence). The CDR3 runs to 15 residues. The CDR3 bases are TGTGCCTGGTCCCGCCCGGGACTAGTCGTTAGGACCCAGTACTTC. Its translation: CAWSRPGLVVRTQYF.

The chain has TRBV4-1 and TRBJ2-1, with 8 positions matching TRBD1. Germline CDR1 reads MGHRA; CDR2 reads YSYEKL. There are 15 residues in the CDR3. J lost 4 bases, V lost 2 bases, and 4 bases had no gene match. The DNA for the CDR3 is TGCGCCAGCAGCCAATGGGGACAGGTTTACAATGAGCAGTTCTTC. Amino acids: CASSQWGQVYNEQFF.

The sample holds one count of this clone. The CDR3 DNA sequence: TGTGCCAGCAGCCCGACTGGACTAGCGGGGGGAGCCAAAAACATTCAGTACTTC. Amino acids: CASSPTGLAGGAKNIQYF. V usage is TRBV5-4 and J usage is TRBJ2-4; TRBD2 aligns across 14 bases. V gave up 4 bases and J gave up 0 bases; unmatched junction bases: 6. This CDR3 has 18 amino acids. CDR1 and CDR2 (germline): SGHNT, YYREEE (reference sequence).

The chain couples TRBV11-2 to TRBJ1-2; D remains unclear. Per germline, CDR1 SGHAT and CDR2 FQNNGV. CDR3 length equals 14 residues. Trimming removed 5 bases from V and 4 bases from J, with 14 bases in between. CDR3 loop: CASSPSTASYGYTF. DNA for the CDR3: TGTGCCAGCAGCCCATCGACGGCCAGCTATGGCTACACCTTC.

The rearrangement links TRBV29-1 to TRBJ1-5; a weak D match, TRBD1 (6 bases). The CDR3 extends over 14 amino acids. V gave up 6 bases and J gave up 2 bases, with 14 bases separating them. Germline CDR1 and CDR2: SQVTM and ANQGSEA. CDR3 coding DNA: TGCAGCGTAAAGGGGGGGACGGGCAATCAGCCCCAGCATTTT. Amino acid sequence: CSVKGGTGNQPQHF.

This CDR3 is CASSLGGLGKNIQYF. The CDR3 region has the DNA TGTGCCAGCAGTTTAGGGGGACTAGGCAAAAACATTCAGTACTTC. V usage is TRBV27 and J usage is TRBJ2-4; 8 positions agree with TRBD2. The CDR3 has 15 amino acids. The J segment lost 3 bases and the V segment lost 2 bases, leaving 3 bases of the junction unmatched. Per germline, CDR1 MNHEY and CDR2 SMNVEV (reference sequence).

V gene TRBV11-3 combines with J gene TRBJ2-2, with D unclear. Germline CDR1 reads SGHNT; CDR2 reads YENEEA. V shed 5 bases and J shed 1 base, with 11 bases lying between them. This CDR3 is 15 amino acids long. This chain's CDR3 is CASSKYPGNTGELFF. The CDR3 region has the DNA TGTGCCAGCAGCAAATACCCGGGGAACACCGGGGAGCTGTTTTTT.

The chain links TRBV18 to TRBJ1-6, with 7 bases fitting TRBD1. V lost 2 bases to trimming and J lost 11 bases; unmatched junction nucleotides: 6. Germline CDR1 reads KGHSH; CDR2 reads LQKENI. The CDR3 has 14 residues. In DNA form, the CDR3 reads TGTGCCAGCTCACCAGATGCCAGGGGGGCACCCCTCCACTTT. Its protein product is CASSPDARGAPLHF.

This clone has just one count. The chain has TRBV27 and TRBJ2-1, with D hard to call. Trimming took off 6 bases at V and 3 bases at J, with 6 bases between the two ends. Germline V lookup: CDR1 MNHEY, CDR2 SMNVEV (reference sequence). The CDR3 covers 12 residues. CDR3 region: CASRSGYNEQFF. CDR3 DNA sequence: TGTGCCAGCAGGTCCGGCTACAATGAGCAGTTCTTC.

The chain has TRBV25-1 and TRBJ2-7, with D perhaps TRBD2 (7 bases). Trimming removed 5 bases from V and 5 bases from J, with 19 bases in between. Germline loops: CDR1 MGHDK, CDR2 SYGVNS. This CDR3 is 15 amino acids long. As DNA, the CDR3 is TGTGCCAGCAGTCCCGAGGGGGGGAGTGGTAACGAGCAGTACTTC. It codes for CASSPEGGSGNEQYF.

About this clone itself: One end of the junction varies from germline; a read error may be responsible. The chain couples TRBV4-1 to TRBJ2-1, with 7 bases that match TRBD2. CDR1 MGHRA and CDR2 YSYEKL come from the germline V gene. This CDR3 is built from 17 residues. The CDR3 loop reads CASSEDRASGPGNEQFF. The CDR3 DNA follows: TGCGCCAGCAGCGAAGATCGGGCTAGCGGACCTGGTAATGAGCAGTTCTTC.

The chain couples TRBV10-1 to TRBJ2-7; a weak D match, TRBD1 (6 bases). The CDR3 is 13 residues long. The V gene lost 2 bases and the J gene lost 3 bases, with 8 bases spanning the gap. Per germline, CDR1 WNHNN and CDR2 SYGVQD (reference sequence). The CDR3 bases are TGCGCCAGCAGTGAGGGGACACGCTACGAGCAGTACTTC. It codes for CASSEGTRYEQYF.

V usage is TRBV5-4 and J usage is TRBJ2-7, with 10 bases fitting TRBD1. J gave up 6 bases and V 1 base, and 7 bases lay outside the gene matches. Germline lookup yields CDR1 SGHNT and CDR2 YYREEE (reference sequence). The CDR3 loop spans 15 amino acids. This chain's CDR3 is CASSLPTGTGVEQYF. CDR3 coding DNA: TGTGCCAGCAGCTTGCCCACCGGGACAGGGGTCGAGCAGTACTTC. The entire variable domain, with the rest obtained from reference TRBV5-4 and TRBJ2-7, is as follows: ETGVTQSPTHLIKTRGQQVTLRCSSQSGHNTVSWYQQALGQGPQFIFQYYREEENGRGNFPPRFSGLQFPNYSSELNVNALELDDSALYLCASSLPTGTGVEQYFGPGTRLTVT.

The chain joins TRBV3-1 (or the pseudogene TRBV3-2) to TRBJ1-1; D is unresolved. The V end lost 3 bases, the J end lost 2 bases, and 16 bases lay between the germline ends. The CDR3 is made up of 16 amino acids. Germline loops: CDR1 LGHDT, CDR2 YNNKEL (reference sequence). This CDR3 reads CASSQGYAASNTEAFF. The CDR3 nucleotides are TGTGCCAGCAGCCAGGGATACGCGGCCTCAAACACTGAAGCTTTCTTT.

J is TRBJ1-6 and V is TRBV27, with 9 nucleotides matching TRBD1. V was clipped by 3 bases and J by 7 bases; unmatched bases: 4. Germline V lookup: CDR1 MNHEY, CDR2 SMNVEV (reference sequence). CDR3 length: 15 amino acids. CDR3 amino acids: CASSFSTGGNSPLHF. As DNA, the CDR3 is TGTGCCAGCAGTTTTTCGACAGGGGGAAATTCACCCCTCCACTTT.